Shown below are 15 T cell receptor beta chains from a single sample sequenced in a study of T-cell memory formation after mild COVID-19. TCRdb recomputed calls from the 5' RACE reads with MiXCR, one row per CDR3 protein. The sample includes about half a million distinct CDR3 sequences, 15% to 20% seen only once; the top ten take 9% to 15%. The material sequenced was PBMCs or a T cell subset sorted from them (not recorded which). These receptors were taken from an adult woman who had mild COVID-19 (a few samples of this study predate the infection). Cell type and time point are not known.

The chain is built from TRBV7-2 and TRBJ2-5; TRBD2 matches at 13 bases. Per the germline V gene, CDR1 is SGHTA and CDR2 is FQGNSA. The CDR3 covers 15 residues. Trimming removed 5 bases from V and 5 bases from J; junction bases left unmatched: 5. CDR3 protein: CASSQGLAGRETQYF. For the CDR3, the DNA is TGTGCCAGCAGCCAGGGACTAGCGGGAAGGGAGACCCAGTACTTC.

This clonotype was counted a few times. The V and J genes are TRBV5-6 and TRBJ2-7; 12 bases line up with TRBD1. This CDR3 has 14 amino acids. Looked up from germline, CDR1 is SGHDT and CDR2 is YYEEEE. Unmatched junction bases numbered 7, after V lost 6 bases and J lost 6 bases. The CDR3 DNA is TGTGCCAGCACCCCCGGGACAGGGGGCGTCGAGCAGTACTTC. It yields the protein CASTPGTGGVEQYF.

In its sample, this clonotype was seen a few times. V gene TRBV27 combines with J gene TRBJ2-5, with 7 bases lining up with TRBD1. Germline CDR1 MNHEY, CDR2 SMNVEV (reference sequence). J was trimmed by 0 bases and V by 5 bases; bases with no gene match: 12. The CDR3 totals 17 residues. The CDR3 DNA reads as TGTGCCAGCAGTCCCCCCTTTCTGGACAGGTACCAAGAGACCCAGTACTTC. Its translation: CASSPPFLDRYQETQYF.

At least ten counts were recorded for this clonotype. The CDR3 DNA reads as TGCAGTGCTAGAGGAGGAGCTAGCGGTAGCTCCTACGAGCAGTACTTC. It specifies CSARGGASGSSYEQYF. This sequence joins TRBV20-1 and TRBJ2-7, with 7 bases that match TRBD2. The germline V gene encodes CDR1 DFQATT and CDR2 SNEGSKA (reference sequence). The CDR3 totals 16 residues. V shed 1 base and J 0 bases; nucleotides not matched to a gene: 9.

This clonotype showed up just a few times. This rearrangement joins TRBV6-5 to TRBJ1-6, with 10 nucleotides matching TRBD1. Germline CDR1 reads MNHEY; CDR2 reads SVGAGI. With 4 bases clipped from V and 8 bases from J, the junction kept 14 bases outside the gene matches. The CDR3 contains 18 residues. CDR3 DNA: TGTGCCAGCAGTTTCCTCGCACGAGGGACAGGGGATGATTCACCCCTCCACTTT. The encoded protein is CASSFLARGTGDDSPLHF.

V and J are TRBV27 and TRBJ2-7; no definite D call. The CDR3 consists of 13 residues. Germline CDR1 is MNHEY and CDR2 is SMNVEV (reference sequence). V was pared by 8 bases and J by 0 bases, with 11 bases between. The CDR3 DNA sequence: TGTGCCAGCCGCCCTTTCGGCTCCTACGAGCAGTACTTC. This encodes CASRPFGSYEQYF.

This clonotype has only a few counts. The chain links TRBV29-1 to TRBJ2-2; D not resolved. This CDR3 contains 13 residues. Germline V gene sequence: CDR1 SQVTM, CDR2 ANQGSEA. The ends were cut back, 0 bases at V and 4 bases at J, with 6 bases in the middle. CDR3 loop: CSVEEPLTGELFF. DNA of the CDR3: TGCAGCGTTGAAGAACCTCTCACCGGGGAGCTGTTTTTT.

This clonotype turned up a few times. V gene TRBV9 combines with J gene TRBJ2-3; 8 positions match TRBD1. There are 14 residues in the CDR3. CDR1 and CDR2 from the germline V gene are SGDLS and YYNGEE. The V segment lost 3 bases and the J segment 6 bases; nucleotides outside the gene matches: 6. CDR3 DNA: TGTGCCAGCAGCGAACGGACAGGGCGGGATACGCAGTATTTT. Translating gives CASSERTGRDTQYF. The full variable domain, its missing parts supplied by reference TRBV9 and TRBJ2-3, is DSGVTQTPKHLITATGQRVTLRCSPRSGDLSVYWYQQSLDQGLQFLIQYYNGEERAKGNILERFSAQQFPDLHSELNLSSLELGDSALYFCASSERTGRDTQYFGPGTRLTVL.

V gene TRBV20-1 combines with J gene TRBJ2-4; D gene ambiguous. Trimming stripped 5 bases from V and 4 bases from J, with 15 bases between. Germline V gene lookup returns CDR1 DFQATT and CDR2 SNEGSKA (reference sequence). This CDR3 spans 14 amino acids. The CDR3 sequence is CSAPPQVGKNIQYF. DNA of the CDR3: TGCAGTGCTCCCCCTCAGGTCGGGAAAAACATTCAGTACTTC.

This clonotype was seen more than once but under ten times. This chain links TRBV19 with TRBJ2-1; 7 nucleotides align to TRBD1. Germline CDR1 is LNHDA and CDR2 is SQIVND (reference sequence). The V gene end was trimmed by 5 bases and the J gene end by 7 bases; junction bases not matched to a gene: 8. CDR3 length: 14 amino acids. Here the CDR3 reads CASSFTDRVNEQFF. As DNA, the CDR3 is TGTGCCAGTAGTTTTACAGACAGGGTGAATGAGCAGTTCTTC. Drawing the rest from reference TRBV19 and TRBJ2-1, the complete variable domain is DGGITQSPKYLFRKEGQNVTLSCEQNLNHDAMYWYRQDPGQGLRLIYYSQIVNDFQKGDIAEGYSVSREKKESFPLTVTSAQKNPTAFYLCASSFTDRVNEQFFGPGTRLTVL.

This sequence joins TRBV2 and TRBJ2-2; a weak D match, TRBD1 (5 bases). The CDR3 has 16 amino acids. Germline V gene data show CDR1 as SNHLY and CDR2 as FYNNEI. V shed 4 bases and J shed 1 base, with 13 bases lying between them. The DNA for the CDR3 is TGTGCCAGCAGTGGGGCGGCAGGGCGGAACACCGGGGAGCTGTTTTTT. Its translation: CASSGAAGRNTGELFF.

This clonotype was recorded a few times. The rearrangement uses TRBV19 and TRBJ1-1; D ambiguous. The V end lost 3 bases, the J end lost 4 bases, and 9 bases lay between the germline ends. CDR3 size: 13 residues. Germline loops: CDR1 LNHDA, CDR2 SQIVND (reference sequence). The CDR3 DNA is TGTGCCAGTAGTATTCCCCCAGCCACTGAAGCTTTCTTT. It yields the protein CASSIPPATEAFF.

V and J are TRBV18 and TRBJ1-2, with D unresolved. Germline V CDR1 and CDR2: KGHSH, LQKENI. V shed 3 bases and J shed 4 bases, with 12 bases lying between them. The CDR3 spans 14 residues. The CDR3 region has the DNA TGTGCCAGCTCACCGTCAGGACTCGCCTATGGCTACACCTTC. Translated, it gives CASSPSGLAYGYTF.

This clonotype has only a few counts. The V call is TRBV4-2, the J call TRBJ2-5, with no clear D. The CDR3 spans 13 residues. Germline values: CDR1 LGHNA, CDR2 YNFKEQ. Trimming left V 0 bases short and J 3 bases short, with 5 bases between. The CDR3 nucleotides are TGTGCCAGCAGCCAAGATGGTAAAGAGACCCAGTACTTC. It yields the protein CASSQDGKETQYF.

This clonotype came up a few times. This rearrangement joins TRBV6-2 or TRBV6-3 to TRBJ2-2; TRBD2 is a possible D gene (6 bases). Germline assignment: CDR1 MNHEY and CDR2 SVGEGT. Trimming pared 6 bases from V and 2 bases from J, leaving 13 bases between. This CDR3 is built from 15 residues. CDR3: CASREGHTNTGELFF. CDR3 coding DNA: TGTGCCAGCAGGGAGGGGCACACAAACACCGGGGAGCTGTTTTTT.